The 6 T cell receptor beta chains presented below share a single source sample, sequenced in a study of cytomegalovirus exposure and HLA in healthy donors. The PCR contained 60 Vbeta and 13 Jbeta primers. Using immunoSEQ multiplex PCR, the repertoire was profiled, and TCRdb retains in-frame clones only, with some absent. The sample carries approximately 150,000 clones, over 65% recorded once. The specimen sequenced was PBMCs. The receptors here all came from a female donor in good health and CMV-seronegative.

The chain is built from TRBV15 and TRBJ1-2, with D possibly matching TRBD1 (6 bases). V lost 0 bases to trimming and J lost 8 bases, with 19 bases between them. This CDR3 is built from 16 residues. Germline V gene sequence: CDR1 LNHNV, CDR2 YYDKDF (reference sequence). CDR3 DNA: TGTGCCACCAGCAGAGATAGAGGGCCAGGGGTTGTCGGCTACACCTTC. As protein: CATSRDRGPGVVGYTF.

The V and J genes are TRBV4-1 and TRBJ2-1; D is possibly TRBD2 (7 bases). This CDR3 is 15 amino acids long. Trimming pared 7 bases from V and 4 bases from J, leaving 17 bases between. The germline V gene has CDR1 MGHRA and CDR2 YSYEKL. In nucleotides, the CDR3 is TGCGCCAGCAATCAAATGGGGGGGACATACAATGAGCAGTTCTTC. It codes for CASNQMGGTYNEQFF.

This chain links TRBV10-2 with TRBJ1-1; D not resolved. Germline CDR1 and CDR2: WSHSY and SAAADI. Trimming left V 2 bases short and J 0 bases short, with 4 bases between. There are 13 residues in the CDR3. The CDR3 DNA follows: TGCGCCAGCAGTGAGGTAGTGAACACTGAAGCTTTCTTT. This encodes CASSEVVNTEAFF.

CDR3 region: CATSWGREQYF. Written as DNA, the CDR3 is TGTGCCACCTCTTGGGGGCGCGAGCAGTACTTC. The chain recombines TRBV19 with TRBJ2-7; D is possibly TRBD1 (6 bases). Germline CDR1 is LNHDA and CDR2 is SQIVND (reference sequence). The CDR3 runs to 11 residues. Trimming stripped 10 bases from V and 6 bases from J, with 13 bases between. Variable domain in full (rest from reference TRBV19 and TRBJ2-7): DGGITQSPKYLFRKEGQNVTLSCEQNLNHDAMYWYRQDPGQGLRLIYYSQIVNDFQKGDIAEGYSVSREKKESFPLTVTSAQKNPTAFYLCATSWGREQYFGPGTRLTVT.

The rearrangement uses TRBV13 and TRBJ2-6; 10 bases line up with TRBD1. This CDR3 is 15 amino acids long. Germline CDR1 and CDR2: PRHDT and FYEKMQ (reference sequence). Unmatched junction bases numbered 1, after V lost 0 bases and J lost 8 bases. The CDR3 protein is CASSLGTGGTNVLTF. CDR3 in DNA: TGTGCCAGCAGCTTAGGGACAGGGGGCACCAACGTCCTGACTTTC.

The chain carries TRBV28 and TRBJ1-5, with TRBD1 matching over 8 bases. Germline CDR1 reads MDHEN; CDR2 reads SYDVKM. The CDR3 has 16 amino acids. The J segment lost 3 bases and the V segment lost 1 base, leaving 5 bases of the junction unmatched. CDR3 sequence (DNA): TGTGCCAGCAGTTTATCGTGGACAGGGAACAATCAGCCCCAGCATTTT. It encodes CASSLSWTGNNQPQHF.